The present T cell receptor beta chain was sequenced within a study of cytomegalovirus exposure and HLA in healthy donors. Findings and limits, study-wide: An analysis that was carried out later associated 15,000 to 20,000 TCR beta sequences with HLA alleles at 0.05 false discovery rate.

PCR primers comprised 60 Vbeta and 13 Jbeta primers. Measured with immunoSEQ multiplex PCR; TCRdb has only the in-frame clones, and not every one. The sample has 210,000 or so clones; more than 60% are singletons. As concerns this clone: Its antigen is as yet unknown.

The V gene lost 2 bases and the J gene lost 2 bases, with 17 bases spanning the gap. Looked up from germline, CDR1 is MGHDK and CDR2 is SYGVNS. This CDR3 region has 17 residues. This sequence originates from a man aged 35 to 55 in good health and CMV-seronegative. Sequencing input: PBMCs. The chain is built from TRBV25-1 and TRBJ2-3, with D possibly being TRBD1 (6 bases). The CDR3, as DNA: TGTGCCAGCAGTGAAGCCACTCCGGGACACATCACAGATACGCAGTATTTT. Its translation: CASSEATPGHITDTQYF.